This T cell receptor beta chain comes out of a study of cytomegalovirus exposure and HLA in healthy donors. On the study more broadly: Findings of an earlier analysis included about 120 million unique TCR beta sequences from roughly 200 million T cells. Study observations and caveats: Researchers reported that a few CMV-associated chains were confirmed in vitro as CMV antigen-specific. There were some V segments, including TRBV6-2 and TRBV6-3, excluded as indistinguishable.

The V end lost 0 bases, the J end lost 6 bases, and 11 bases lay between the germline ends. The CDR3 consists of 15 residues. The germline V gene encodes CDR1 MNHNS and CDR2 SASEGT. This clone was recorded only once. Its antigen is as yet unknown. The PCR used 60 Vbeta and 13 Jbeta primers. Authors' processing steps: Roughly 80 million unique TCR beta chains, roughly 12 million shared, were counted in a later analysis. Measured with immunoSEQ multiplex PCR; TCRdb has only the in-frame clones, and not every one. V, J and clone size were drawn from that table, and D and trimming were deduced from the DNA. Altogether over 150,000 clones are present, around 86% being singletons, with the ten largest covering 5.5% to 7.5%.

This chain connects TRBV6-1 to TRBJ2-2, with a weak D call TRBD2 (6 bases). This receptor was obtained from a woman between 50 and 59 years old in good health and CMV-seropositive. The sample taken for sequencing was PBMCs. The CDR3 loop reads CASSEARGGAGELFF. In DNA, the CDR3 is TGTGCCAGCAGTGAAGCGCGGGGTGGCGCCGGGGAGCTGTTTTTT.